This TCR beta chain was identified in a study of T cells in localized non-small cell lung cancer. Notes on the study in general: Of the tissues analyzed, uninvolved adjacent lung showed maximal T cell clonality, greater than tumor. The study detected a median about 50 of the top 100 tumor clones in adjacent lung. Overall survival was longer when the density of T cells in the blood was higher.

This clone was detected only once. Its target is unknown. Method: immunoSEQ multiplex PCR; TCRdb's copy keeps in-frame clones and lacks some. Of about 24,000 clones detected, around 88% appear once; the ten largest clones hold about 9%. V lost 4 bases, J lost 1 base, and 5 bases stayed unmatched. This CDR3 comprises 15 residues. CDR1 SGHDT and CDR2 YYEEEE come from the germline V gene. The sequences come from peripheral blood mononuclear cells, collected before any cancer treatment. This chain links TRBV5-6 with TRBJ2-3, with TRBD2 identical over 8 bases. The receptor's source is a woman between 35 and 70 years old with stage III lung adenocarcinoma. The chain's CDR3 is CASSPQGLGTDTQYF. In nucleotides, the CDR3 is TGTGCCAGCAGCCCTCAGGGACTAGGCACAGATACGCAGTATTTT.